This T cell receptor beta chain appears in the sequencing data of a study of control samples from healthy donors and cancer patients. This clone was seen a single time. Clones were read by immunoSEQ multiplex PCR, and TCRdb kept only the in-frame ones, dropping some. The sample lists under 80,000 clones, 94% occurring once. Germline CDR1 LNHNV, CDR2 YYDKDF (reference sequence). Trimming cost V 2 bases and J 7 bases, with 12 bases left between them. The CDR3 totals 14 residues. The receptor was isolated from a woman in her 30s in good health. This rearrangement joins TRBV15 to TRBJ1-5; D gene uncertain. The specimen sequenced was blood. CDR3 loop: CATSRRALGQPQHF. Written as DNA, the CDR3 is TGTGCCACCAGCAGACGAGCTCTCGGGCAGCCCCAGCATTTT. Looking up the rest from reference TRBV15 and TRBJ1-5 gives the full variable domain: DAMVIQNPRYQVTQFGKPVTLSCSQTLNHNVMYWYQQKSSQAPKLLFHYYDKDFNNEADTPDNFQSRRPNTSFCFLDIRSPGLGDTAMYLCATSRRALGQPQHFGDGTRLSIL.